A selection of T cell receptor beta chains follows, all from one sample in a study of blood T cell repertoires in COVID-19. Here immunoSEQ multiplex PCR was the method, and the copy in TCRdb shows in-frame clones only, minus some. Of approximately 28,000 clones listed, around 92% are singletons. Material for sequencing was peripheral blood. Receptors were obtained from a woman aged 70-85 years with COVID-19, enrolled during active disease. Both conserved end residues are part of each CDR3. Fields, in order: V gene, clone size, J gene, CDR3 protein. Not every row has a clone size; where given, it reads once, few, many or a size class.

TRBV29-1	.	TRBJ1-3	CSVTGSGNTIYF
TRBV5-1	.	TRBJ1-5	CASSLAGGSNQPQHF
TRBV19	.	TRBJ2-3	CASSTGDSYRTDTQYF
TRBV6-4	.	TRBJ1-1	CASSDSPGEQGAFF
TRBV18	.	TRBJ1-1	CASSHRENTEAFF
TRBV5-1	.	TRBJ2-5	CASSLGAGGYQETQYF
TRBV28	.	TRBJ2-7	CASRGAGGTYEQYF
TRBV3-1/TRBV3-2	.	TRBJ2-1	CASSQDAGTSAYNEQFF
TRBV6-1	once	TRBJ2-7	CASSEVLAGGHYEQYF
TRBV14	.	TRBJ2-7	CASSQVRESYEQYF
TRBV24-1	.	TRBJ2-3	CATSDRAGPEDTQYF
TRBV3-1/TRBV3-2	.	TRBJ1-3	CASSRPPGNTIYF
TRBV6-5	.	TRBJ2-3	CASRRADTQYF
TRBV7-3	.	TRBJ1-6	CASSLQGATSPLHF
TRBV10-3	once	TRBJ1-1	CAISEFGDRGAFF
TRBV15	.	TRBJ2-5	CATSRATGLWETQYF
TRBV6-5	.	TRBJ1-2	CASKGQGGVYGYTF
TRBV27	.	TRBJ1-2	CASRPTGGGGYTF
TRBV28	.	TRBJ2-3	CASSLDLAGAKDTQYF
TRBV2	.	TRBJ2-3	CASSVFGTTGLGTDTQYF
TRBV3-1/TRBV3-2	.	TRBJ2-7	CASSLTSGSYEQYF
TRBV15	.	TRBJ1-1	CATSRNTQSAEAFF
TRBV7-3	.	TRBJ2-2	CASSLNRVSTGELFF
TRBV19	.	TRBJ1-4	CASTPPGGYEKLFF
TRBV4-2	.	TRBJ2-5	CASSLILRETQYF
TRBV15	.	TRBJ2-7	CATSREGLADSYEQYF
TRBV6-6	.	TRBJ1-1	CASSREGWNTEAFF
TRBV9	.	TRBJ1-1	CASSVGAENTEAFF
TRBV5-4	.	TRBJ2-2	CASTPGGGMNTGELFF
TRBV28	.	TRBJ1-1	CASQNRTPRGTEAFF
TRBV18	once	TRBJ1-1	CASFLRTGVNTEAFF
TRBV3-1/TRBV3-2	once	TRBJ2-7	CASSQEGANRQYF
TRBV7-2	once	TRBJ1-2	CASSPGEYRRVDYGYTF
TRBV5-4	.	TRBJ2-7	CASSLERDEQYF
TRBV3-1/TRBV3-2	.	TRBJ1-5	CASSQDGAQRPQHF
TRBV27	.	TRBJ2-1	CASSLSPLAGGYNEQFF
TRBV19	once	TRBJ1-5	CAGRENPTAGGNQPQHF
TRBV4-1	.	TRBJ2-7	CASSQDRWGQRDYEQYF
TRBV3-1/TRBV3-2	.	TRBJ2-7	CASAGPGYEQYF